These 22 T cell receptor beta chains came from one sample sequenced in a study of T cells after yellow fever vaccination. TCRdb called the 5' RACE reads again in MiXCR, with one record for every CDR3 protein. The sample includes around 300,000 distinct CDR3 sequences, 4.1% seen only once; the top ten take around 24%. The specimen was PBMCs, collected 5 days after the yellow fever booster vaccination. These receptors originate from a man aged 18 to 30 who received the YFV17D yellow fever vaccine.

This clonotype has just a few counts. This rearrangement joins TRBV5-6 to TRBJ1-4, with TRBD1 matching 7 bases. Germline V gene sequence: CDR1 SGHDT, CDR2 YYEEEE. The V gene end was trimmed by 4 bases and the J gene end by 8 bases; junction bases not matched to a gene: 8. The CDR3 runs 14 residues. This CDR3 reads CASSARGLGEKLFF. The DNA for the CDR3 is TGTGCCAGCAGCGCAAGGGGGCTAGGGGAAAAACTGTTTTTT.

The CDR3 loop is CASSPTPAGEGNQPQHF. The DNA for the CDR3 is TGCGCCAGCAGCCCTACGCCGGCGGGTGAGGGCAATCAGCCCCAGCATTTT. The genes are TRBV4-3 and TRBJ1-5; D gene ambiguous. Germline CDR1 is LGHNA and CDR2 is YSLEER. V dropped 4 bases and J dropped 2 bases, with 18 bases sitting between them. The CDR3 is 17 residues long.

J is TRBJ1-5 and V is TRBV20-1; no clear D gene. The CDR3 runs to 12 residues. Trimming removed 6 bases from V and 0 bases from J, with 6 bases in between. The V gene's germline CDR1 is DFQATT and CDR2 SNEGSKA (reference sequence). CDR3 DNA: TGCAGTGCAGCACATAGCAATCAGCCCCAGCATTTT. Protein product: CSAAHSNQPQHF.

This clonotype was detected only a few times. The chain is built from TRBV7-8 and TRBJ2-3, with 9 bases matching TRBD2. V gave up 5 bases and J gave up 2 bases; unmatched junction bases: 5. This CDR3 contains 15 residues. Germline lookup yields CDR1 SGHVS and CDR2 FQNEAQ. This CDR3 is CASSGLAHFTDTQYF. CDR3 bases: TGTGCCAGCAGCGGACTAGCGCATTTCACAGATACGCAGTATTTT.

The chain is built from TRBV12-3 or TRBV12-4 and TRBJ1-5; 7 bases are a match to TRBD1. CDR3 size: 15 residues. V lost 4 bases to trimming and J lost 5 bases; unmatched junction nucleotides: 8. The CDR3 sequence: CASSYEGAGDQPQHF. The CDR3 DNA reads TGTGCCAGCAGTTATGAGGGGGCAGGGGATCAGCCCCAGCATTTT.

Many counts were recorded for this clonotype. The rearrangement uses TRBV20-1 and TRBJ2-5; D may be TRBD2 (5 bases). V was shortened by 4 bases and J by 5 bases, with 20 bases between the two germline ends. This CDR3 is built from 15 residues. Germline CDR1 is DFQATT and CDR2 is SNEGSKA (reference sequence). CDR3 sequence reads: CSATPRVAAMETQYF. CDR3 nucleotides: TGCAGTGCTACCCCGAGGGTCGCCGCGATGGAGACCCAGTACTTC.

This clonotype showed up just a few times. The V call is TRBV4-3, the J call TRBJ1-5, with 10 bases aligning to TRBD1. The V gene's germline CDR1 is LGHNA and CDR2 YSLEER. Unmatched junction bases numbered 3, after V lost 0 bases and J lost 4 bases. The CDR3 sequence is 16 residues long. CDR3 amino acids: CASSQELDRGNQPQHF. DNA for the CDR3: TGCGCCAGCAGCCAAGAATTGGACAGGGGGAATCAGCCCCAGCATTTT.

This clonotype was seen many times. This rearrangement joins TRBV18 to TRBJ2-7, with 11 bases identical to TRBD1. Germline assignment: CDR1 KGHSH and CDR2 LQKENI. Losses at the gene ends were 5 bases for V and 5 bases for J; bases not matched to a gene: 8. CDR3 length equals 15 residues. CDR3 region: CASSKWGQGENEQYF. The CDR3 coding sequence is TGTGCCAGCTCAAAATGGGGACAGGGGGAGAACGAGCAGTACTTC.

This clonotype was recorded a few times. This chain connects TRBV7-2 to TRBJ2-3; 9 bases map to TRBD2. The V gene end was trimmed by 1 base and the J gene end by 0 bases; junction bases not matched to a gene: 5. In germline, CDR1 is SGHTA, CDR2 FQGNSA. The CDR3 sequence is 17 residues long. In DNA, the CDR3 is TGTGCCAGCAGCTTAGTAGCGGGGGTCTCTAGCACAGATACGCAGTATTTT. It specifies CASSLVAGVSSTDTQYF.

This clonotype was seen repeatedly, ten times or more. V usage is TRBV29-1 and J usage is TRBJ2-5; D remains ambiguous. The V end was cut by 5 bases, the J end by 5 bases, with 12 bases between. This CDR3 has 12 residues. Germline V gives CDR1 SQVTM, CDR2 ANQGSEA. The CDR3 reads CSVKFPWETQYF. CDR3 in DNA: TGCAGCGTTAAATTCCCCTGGGAGACCCAGTACTTC.

The chain uses TRBV21-1 and TRBJ1-3; the tabulated D call, TRBD1, remains unverified against the DNA. TRBV21-1 is designated a pseudogene. The length of the CDR3 is 18 residues. The CDR3 bases are TGTGCCAGCAACGTTGGGACCGCTTCCCACCCAAGTGGAAACACCATATATTTT. This gives the protein CASNVGTASHPSGNTIYF.

Only a few counts were recorded for this clonotype. The chain has TRBV7-9 and TRBJ1-1; D is unclear. This CDR3 contains 14 residues. Trimming pared 4 bases from V and 1 base from J, leaving 10 bases between. The germline CDR1 and CDR2 sequences are SEHNR and FQNEAQ (reference sequence). The CDR3 protein is CASSWEGRNTEAFF. Written as DNA, the CDR3 is TGTGCCAGCAGCTGGGAGGGTCGGAACACTGAAGCTTTCTTT.

This clonotype was picked up a small number of times. DNA of the CDR3: TGCAGCGTTGAAGATCTGACCGCTCTCGTTAATGGCTACACCTTC. Protein: CSVEDLTALVNGYTF. V usage is TRBV29-1 and J usage is TRBJ1-2; D is unresolved. V shed 0 bases and J shed 6 bases, with 17 bases lying between them. Germline-derived CDR1 and CDR2 are SQVTM and ANQGSEA. The CDR3 extends over 15 amino acids. The full variable domain, its missing parts supplied by reference TRBV29-1 and TRBJ1-2, is SAVISQKPSRDICQRGTSLTIQCQVDSQVTMMFWYRQQPGQSLTLIATANQGSEATYESGFVIDKFPISRPNLTFSTLTVSNMSPEDSSIYLCSVEDLTALVNGYTFGSGTRLTVV.

This clonotype appeared a few times. This chain's CDR3 is CASTLGQGVSNEQFF. The DNA for the CDR3 is TGTGCCAGCACCCTGGGGCAGGGGGTATCCAATGAGCAGTTCTTC. The chain uses TRBV12-3 or TRBV12-4 and TRBJ2-1, with 7 bases identical to TRBD1. There are 15 residues in the CDR3. Trimming removed 7 bases from V and 6 bases from J; junction bases left unmatched: 12.

In this sample, this clonotype turned up a few times. The rearrangement joins TRBV5-1 to TRBJ2-7; TRBD1 matches at 7 bases. V gave up 5 bases and J gave up 3 bases; unmatched junction bases: 5. Germline V gene lookup returns CDR1 SGHRS and CDR2 YFSETQ. This CDR3 has 13 residues. The CDR3: CASRWDRGYEQYV. CDR3 in DNA: TGCGCCAGCAGGTGGGACAGAGGCTACGAGCAGTACGTC.

This clonotype was detected a few times. The genes are TRBV5-1 and TRBJ2-7; the match to TRBD1 covers 8 bases. CDR1 and CDR2 from the germline V gene are SGHRS and YFSETQ. The CDR3 sequence is 12 residues long. V trimming: 5 bases; J trimming: 5 bases; junction bases outside the gene matches: 3. The CDR3 DNA sequence: TGCGCCAGCAGTAGGACAGGGAACGAGCAGTACGTC. Translated: CASSRTGNEQYV.

This clonotype was recorded a few times. In DNA, the CDR3 is TGTGCCATCAGTCCCGGGACAGGGGCACTTTTGAACGTGAACACTGAAGCTTTCTTT. Encoded protein: CAISPGTGALLNVNTEAFF. The chain combines TRBV10-3 with TRBJ1-1, with 10 bases lining up with TRBD1. The germline CDR1 and CDR2 sequences are ENHRY and SYGVKD. This CDR3 is built from 19 residues. J was trimmed by 0 bases and V by 5 bases; bases with no gene match: 15.

This clonotype was seen only a few times. The V call is TRBV9, the J call TRBJ2-1; D possibly corresponds to TRBD2 (7 bases). The germline CDR1 and CDR2 sequences are SGDLS and YYNGEE. Deletions cut 5 bases from V and 6 bases from J, with 12 bases between. The CDR3 covers 13 residues. CDR3 region: CASSRRGGNEQFF. In nucleotides, the CDR3 is TGTGCCAGCAGTCGAAGGGGGGGCAATGAGCAGTTCTTC.

The sample holds many counts of this clonotype. The chain combines TRBV9 with TRBJ2-3, with D hard to call. The CDR3 is 12 residues long. Germline V CDR1 and CDR2: SGDLS, YYNGEE. V gave up 0 bases and J gave up 4 bases, with 3 bases separating them. The CDR3 DNA reads as TGTGCCAGCAGCGTAGTAGCAGATACGCAGTATTTT. Residues: CASSVVADTQYF. The full variable domain, with the rest looked up from reference TRBV9 and TRBJ2-3, is DSGVTQTPKHLITATGQRVTLRCSPRSGDLSVYWYQQSLDQGLQFLIQYYNGEERAKGNILERFSAQQFPDLHSELNLSSLELGDSALYFCASSVVADTQYFGPGTRLTVL.

This clonotype was counted ten times or more. The J gene is TRBJ2-5, the V gene TRBV7-7; perhaps TRBD1 as D (5 bases). Germline lookup yields CDR1 SSHAT and CDR2 FNYEAQ (reference sequence). Trimming stripped 5 bases from V and 4 bases from J, with 8 bases between. This CDR3 is built from 12 residues. The CDR3 nucleotides read TGTGCCAGCAGCATCCAGGGAGAGACCCAGTACTTC. This gives the protein CASSIQGETQYF.

The sample holds a few counts of this clonotype. The chain combines TRBV20-1 with TRBJ2-7; no clear D gene. The V end was cut by 0 bases, the J end by 2 bases, with 17 bases between. The CDR3 is 16 residues long. Germline V gene lookup returns CDR1 DFQATT and CDR2 SNEGSKA (reference sequence). The CDR3 spells CSARDRPHAGPYEQYF. CDR3 DNA: TGCAGTGCTAGAGATCGGCCCCACGCCGGACCCTACGAGCAGTACTTC.

In its sample, this clonotype was seen many times. The chain has TRBV27 and TRBJ2-7; D is perhaps TRBD1 or TRBD2 (5 bases each). In germline, CDR1 is MNHEY, CDR2 SMNVEV (reference sequence). This CDR3 is 13 amino acids long. Trimming shortened V by 4 bases and J by 2 bases, and 9 bases separated the two germline ends. The CDR3 sequence: CASSWDGTYEQYF. Here the CDR3 DNA reads TGTGCCAGCAGTTGGGACGGGACCTACGAGCAGTACTTC.